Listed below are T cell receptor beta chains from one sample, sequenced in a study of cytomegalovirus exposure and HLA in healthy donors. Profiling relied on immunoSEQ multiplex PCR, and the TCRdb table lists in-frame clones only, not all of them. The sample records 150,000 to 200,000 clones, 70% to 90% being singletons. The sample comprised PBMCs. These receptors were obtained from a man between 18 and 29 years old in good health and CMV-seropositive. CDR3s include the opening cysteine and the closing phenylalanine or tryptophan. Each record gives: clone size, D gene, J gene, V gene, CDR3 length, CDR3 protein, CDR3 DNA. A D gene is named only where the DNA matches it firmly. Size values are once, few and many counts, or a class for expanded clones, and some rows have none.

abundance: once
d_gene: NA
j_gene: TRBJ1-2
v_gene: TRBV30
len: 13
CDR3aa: CAWIPVGPYGYTF
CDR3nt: TGTGCCTGGATTCCGGTGGGGCCCTATGGCTACACCTTC

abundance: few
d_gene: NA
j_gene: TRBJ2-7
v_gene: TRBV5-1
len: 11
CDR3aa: CASSWGTGTYF
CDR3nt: NA

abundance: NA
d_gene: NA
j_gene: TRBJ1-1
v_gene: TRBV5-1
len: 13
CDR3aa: CASRDQGNTEAFF
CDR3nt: TGCGCCAGCAGGGACCAGGGGAACACTGAAGCTTTCTTT

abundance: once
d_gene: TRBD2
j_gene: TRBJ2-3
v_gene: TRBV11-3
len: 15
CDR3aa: CASSLGLAGGDTQYF
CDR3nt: TGTGCCAGCAGCTTAGGGCTAGCGGGGGGAGATACGCAGTATTTT

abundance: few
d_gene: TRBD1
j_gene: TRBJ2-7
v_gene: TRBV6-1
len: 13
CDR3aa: CASNRDSLYEQYF
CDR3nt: TGTGCCAGCAACCGGGACAGCCTCTACGAGCAGTACTTC

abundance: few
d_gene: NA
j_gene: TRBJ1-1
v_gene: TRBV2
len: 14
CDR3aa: CASSDVSGYTEAFF
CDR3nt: TGTGCCAGCAGTGATGTCTCGGGGTACACTGAAGCTTTCTTT

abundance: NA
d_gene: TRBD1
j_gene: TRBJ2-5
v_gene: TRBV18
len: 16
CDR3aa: CASSPMMPGGRETQYF
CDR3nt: TGTGCCAGCTCACCAATGATGCCAGGGGGACGGGAGACCCAGTACTTC

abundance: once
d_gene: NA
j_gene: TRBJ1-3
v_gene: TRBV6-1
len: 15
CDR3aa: CASRQDSLSGNTIYF
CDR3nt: TGTGCCAGCAGACAGGACAGCCTCTCTGGAAACACCATATATTTT

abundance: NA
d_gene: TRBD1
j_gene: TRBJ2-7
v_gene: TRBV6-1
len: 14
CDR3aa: CASRMTGGGYEQYF
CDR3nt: TGTGCCAGCAGGATGACAGGGGGCGGCTACGAGCAGTACTTC

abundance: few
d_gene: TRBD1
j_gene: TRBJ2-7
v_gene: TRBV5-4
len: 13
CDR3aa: CASSADRGREQYF
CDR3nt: TGTGCCAGCAGCGCAGACAGGGGGCGAGAGCAGTACTTC

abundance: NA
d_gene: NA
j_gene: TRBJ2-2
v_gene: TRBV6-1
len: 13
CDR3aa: CASSERDTGELFF
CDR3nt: TGTGCCAGCAGTGAACGGGACACCGGGGAGCTGTTTTTT

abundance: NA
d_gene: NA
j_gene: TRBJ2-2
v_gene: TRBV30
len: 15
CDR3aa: CAWSLGGGNTGELFF
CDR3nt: TGTGCCTGGAGCTTAGGCGGAGGGAACACCGGGGAGCTGTTTTTT

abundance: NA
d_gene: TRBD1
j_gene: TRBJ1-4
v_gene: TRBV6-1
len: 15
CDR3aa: CASSPTGAFNEKLFF
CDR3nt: TGTGCCAGCAGTCCAACAGGGGCCTTTAATGAAAAACTGTTTTTT

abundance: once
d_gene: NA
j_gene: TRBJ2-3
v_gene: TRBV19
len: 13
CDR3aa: CASRGTSQTTQYF
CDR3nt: TGTGCCAGTAGGGGGACTTCACAGACTACGCAGTATTTT

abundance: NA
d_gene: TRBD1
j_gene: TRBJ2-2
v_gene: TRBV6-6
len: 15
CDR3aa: CASSITGVDTGELFF
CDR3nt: TGTGCCAGCAGTATAACAGGGGTCGACACCGGGGAGCTGTTTTTT

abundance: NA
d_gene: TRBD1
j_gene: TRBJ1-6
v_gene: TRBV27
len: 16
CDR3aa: CASSLYPDRGRSPLHF
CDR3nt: TGTGCCAGCAGTTTATACCCGGACAGGGGGCGTTCACCCCTCCACTTT

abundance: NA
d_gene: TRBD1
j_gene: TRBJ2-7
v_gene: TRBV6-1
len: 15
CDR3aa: CASSLGQGSGGEQYF
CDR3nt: TGTGCCAGCAGTCTCGGACAGGGGAGTGGCGGCGAGCAGTACTTC

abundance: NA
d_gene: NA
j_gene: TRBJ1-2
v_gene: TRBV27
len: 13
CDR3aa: CASSPTGTYGYTF
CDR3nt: TGTGCCAGCAGCCCAACAGGGACCTATGGCTACACCTTC